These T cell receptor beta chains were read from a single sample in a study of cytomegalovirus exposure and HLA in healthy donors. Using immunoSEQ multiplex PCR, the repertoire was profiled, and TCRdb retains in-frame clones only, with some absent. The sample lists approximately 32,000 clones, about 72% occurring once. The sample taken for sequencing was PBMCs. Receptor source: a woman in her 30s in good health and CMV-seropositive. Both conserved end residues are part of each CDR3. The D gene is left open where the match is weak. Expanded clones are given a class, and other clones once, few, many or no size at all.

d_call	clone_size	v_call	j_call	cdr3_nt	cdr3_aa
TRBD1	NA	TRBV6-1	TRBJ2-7	TGTGCCAGCAGTTTACAGGGGAAAGGGGACGAGCAGTACTTC	CASSLQGKGDEQYF
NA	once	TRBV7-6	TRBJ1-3	TGTGCCAGCAGCTTAGGCCAGGGATACTCCGGAAACACCATATATTTT	CASSLGQGYSGNTIYF
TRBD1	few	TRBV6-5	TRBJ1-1	TGTGCCAGCCTAGACAGGGGCTGGAACACTGAAGCTTTCTTT	CASLDRGWNTEAFF
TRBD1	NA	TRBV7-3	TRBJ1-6	TGTGCCAGCTCCCGGACAGGGGTGGATTCACCCCTCCACTTT	CASSRTGVDSPLHF
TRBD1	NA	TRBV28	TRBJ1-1	TGTGCCAGCAGATCGGCCGGGACAGGGATATTGACTGAAGCTTTCTTT	CASRSAGTGILTEAFF
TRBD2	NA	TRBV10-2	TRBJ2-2	TGCGCCAGCAGACTAGCGGGGGACACCGGGGAGCTGTTTTTT	CASRLAGDTGELFF
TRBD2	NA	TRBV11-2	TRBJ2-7	TGTGCCAGCAGCTCGAGAGAGCGGGGGAGCTCCTACGAGCAGTACTTC	CASSSRERGSSYEQYF
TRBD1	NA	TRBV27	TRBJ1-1	TGTGCCAGCAGTTCAGGACAGGGCAAGTCGCGTAACACTGAAGCTTTCTTT	CASSSGQGKSRNTEAFF
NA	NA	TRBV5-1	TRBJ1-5	TGCGCCAGCAGCGGGCAGGGGTGGGATCAGCCCCAGCATTTT	CASSGQGWDQPQHF
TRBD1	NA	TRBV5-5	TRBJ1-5	TGTGCCAGCAGCTTGGGGACAGGTTTTAATCAGCCCCAGCATTTT	CASSLGTGFNQPQHF
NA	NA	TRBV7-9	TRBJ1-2	TGTTCCAGCAGCCGTCCCCTGGTAGCTAACTATGGCTACACCTTC	CSSSRPLVANYGYTF
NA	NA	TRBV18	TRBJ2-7	TGTGCCAGCTCAACCGACACCTACGAGCAGTACTTC	CASSTDTYEQYF
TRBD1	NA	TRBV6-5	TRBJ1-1	TGTGCCAGCGGGGAACAGGGGGGAATGAACACTGAAGCTTTCTTT	CASGEQGGMNTEAFF
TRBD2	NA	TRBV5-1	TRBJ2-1	TGCGCCAGCAGCCGGACTAGCGGGATCCCCTACAATGAGCAGTTCTTC	CASSRTSGIPYNEQFF
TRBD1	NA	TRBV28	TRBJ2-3	TGTGCCAGCAGTGGGTCGGGACAGGGAAACACAGATACGCAGTATTTT	CASSGSGQGNTDTQYF
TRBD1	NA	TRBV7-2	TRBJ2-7	TGTGCCAGCAGCTCCAAGACATCGGGACAGAGTTACGAGCAGTACTTC	CASSSKTSGQSYEQYF
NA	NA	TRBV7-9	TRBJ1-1	TGTGCCAGCAGCCCGAGGACAGTGAACACTGAAGCTTTCTTT	CASSPRTVNTEAFF
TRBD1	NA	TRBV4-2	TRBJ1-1	TGTGCCAGCAGCCAAGATCTCGGGCAGGGGGCGCGTGAAGCTTTCTTT	CASSQDLGQGAREAFF
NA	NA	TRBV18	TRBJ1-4	TGTGCCAGCTCACCAGGGGCCCTGGCTGAAAAACTGTTTTTT	CASSPGALAEKLFF
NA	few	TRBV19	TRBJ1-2	TGTGCCAGTAGTATTGCAGGGAACTATGGCTACACCTTC	CASSIAGNYGYTF
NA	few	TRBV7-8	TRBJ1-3	TGTGCCCGCAGCCAGGGACATTTGTCTCTTGGAAACACCATATATTTT	CARSQGHLSLGNTIYF
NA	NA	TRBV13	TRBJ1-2	TGTGCCAGCAGCTTCTCTCAGGGCGTGGGAAGCTACACCTTC	CASSFSQGVGSYTF
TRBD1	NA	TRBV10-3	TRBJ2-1	TGTGCCATCAGTGAAGGGACAGCCTACAATGAGCAGTTCTTC	CAISEGTAYNEQFF
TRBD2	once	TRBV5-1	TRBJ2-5	TGCGCCAGCAGCACGGGACTAGCGGGAGTCGGGGAGACCCAGTACTTC	CASSTGLAGVGETQYF
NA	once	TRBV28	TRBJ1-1	TGTGCCAGCAGTTTACCCGGACAGACTGAAGCTTTCTTT	CASSLPGQTEAFF
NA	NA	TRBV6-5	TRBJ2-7	TGTGCCAGCAGTTTCTCACAGGATCGTCCCTACGAGCAGTACTTC	CASSFSQDRPYEQYF
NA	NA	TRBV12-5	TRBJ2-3	TGTGCTAGTGGTTTGGGGCTAGGGACATGGGATACGCAGTATTTT	CASGLGLGTWDTQYF
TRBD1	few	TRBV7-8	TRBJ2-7	TGTGCCAGCAGCGCTCAGGGGGTAGGCTACGAGCAGTACTTC	CASSAQGVGYEQYF
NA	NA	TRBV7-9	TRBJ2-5	TGTGCCAGCAGCTTAGCACAGTACCAAGAGACCCAGTACTTC	CASSLAQYQETQYF
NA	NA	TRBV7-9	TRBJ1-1	TGTGCCAGCAGCTCAGGAGGGGAGGGGGCTGAAGCTTTCTTT	CASSSGGEGAEAFF
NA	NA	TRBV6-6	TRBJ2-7	TGTGCCAGCAGTTCCGGGGATAGCGCCTACGAGCAGTACTTC	CASSSGDSAYEQYF
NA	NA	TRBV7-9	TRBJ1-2	TGTTCCAGCACCGCGGCAGGGTGGGGCTACACCTTC	CSSTAAGWGYTF
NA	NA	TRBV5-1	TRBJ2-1	TGCGCCAGCAGCTTTGGTGACGGGAGAGACCATGAGCAGTTCTTC	CASSFGDGRDHEQFF
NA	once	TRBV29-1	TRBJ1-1	TGCAGCGTTGATTTCCGCGGGACAGCTTTCTTT	CSVDFRGTAFF
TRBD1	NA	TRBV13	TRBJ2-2	TGTGCCAGCAGCACTAGGACAGGGCTCGGCGGGGAGCTGTTTTTT	CASSTRTGLGGELFF
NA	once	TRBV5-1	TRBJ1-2	TGCGCCAGCAGCTTGGGGGCGGGGTATGGCTACACCTTC	CASSLGAGYGYTF
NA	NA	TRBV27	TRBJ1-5	TGTGCCAGCAGTTTATACCCCCAGGGCGGCCAGCCCCAGCATTTT	CASSLYPQGGQPQHF
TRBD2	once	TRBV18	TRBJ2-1	TGTGCCAGCTCACCGGCTAGCGGGGTAGGGAATAAGCAGTTCTTC	CASSPASGVGNKQFF
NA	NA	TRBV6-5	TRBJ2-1	TGTGCCAGCGGGACTGGGTCTTCTCGGGATGAGCAGTTCTTC	CASGTGSSRDEQFF
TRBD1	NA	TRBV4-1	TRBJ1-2	TGCGCCAGCAGCCAAGAGGCTGACAGGGGCGGCTATGGCTACACCTTC	CASSQEADRGGYGYTF
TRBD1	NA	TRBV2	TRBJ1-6	TGTGCCAGCACCGGGACAGACTCCTATAATTCACCCCTCCACTTT	CASTGTDSYNSPLHF
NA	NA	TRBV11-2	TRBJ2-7	TGTGCCAGCAGCCCAGAGACAGGCCGCTACGAGCAGTACTTC	CASSPETGRYEQYF
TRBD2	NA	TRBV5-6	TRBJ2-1	TGTGCCAGCAGCTTCGGGGGGAGCTCCTACAATGAGCAGTTCTTC	CASSFGGSSYNEQFF
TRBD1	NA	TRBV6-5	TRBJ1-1	TGTGCCAGCAGTTTCCCGGGACAGGGGGACCGAGAAGCTTTCTTT	CASSFPGQGDREAFF